These 11 T cell receptor beta chains were sequenced from one sample in a study of cytomegalovirus exposure and HLA in healthy donors (dated by TCRdb to between 2016 and 2019). The receptor library was made with the immunoSEQ multiplex PCR assay. For the multiplex PCR, a mixture combining 60 forward primers for TCR Vbeta segments and 13 reverse primers for TCR Jbeta segments was used. TCRdb mirrors the immuneACCESS table, restricted to in-frame sequences. Some clones are absent from its copies; in checked studies, under half trace to an unresolved V gene, and the reason for the others is unknown. This sample comprises approximately 110,000 clones, 67% of them detected only once. Jointly, the top ten make up about 7.7% of the sample. The specimen sequenced was PBMCs. The receptors stem from a man between 18 and 29 years old in good health and CMV-seropositive.

The gene calls are TRBV6-5 and TRBJ2-7; 12 bases map to TRBD2. The germline V gene encodes CDR1 MNHEY and CDR2 SVGAGI. With 5 bases clipped from V and 3 bases from J, the junction kept 2 bases outside the gene matches. The CDR3 is 14 residues long. The CDR3 DNA is TGTGCCAGCAGTCGACTAGCGGGAGTCTACGAGCAGTACGTC. Protein sequence: CASSRLAGVYEQYV.

The chain is built from TRBV6-5 and TRBJ1-6, with D perhaps matching TRBD1 (5 bases). The CDR3 runs 15 residues. V lost 0 bases to trimming and J lost 5 bases, with 8 bases between them. The germline V gene has CDR1 MNHEY and CDR2 SVGAGI. This CDR3 reads CASSYSRQNNSPLHF. The CDR3 DNA sequence: TGTGCCAGCAGTTACTCTCGACAGAATAATTCACCCCTCCACTTT.

The chain carries TRBV28 and TRBJ2-3, with TRBD2 matching 14 bases. The CDR3 is 19 amino acids. Germline loops: CDR1 MDHEN, CDR2 SYDVKM. J was trimmed by 2 bases and V by 5 bases; bases with no gene match: 12. For the CDR3, the DNA is TGTGCCAGCAGTGGGGGACTAGCGGGGGAGATGGGAAACACAGATACGCAGTATTTT. Translating gives CASSGGLAGEMGNTDTQYF.

This clone was seen more than once but under ten times. This chain links TRBV30 with TRBJ1-5; D is ambiguous. The CDR3 is made up of 16 amino acids. The ends were cut back, 3 bases at V and 1 base at J, with 16 bases in the middle. Germline CDR1 GTSNPN, CDR2 SVGIG (reference sequence). The CDR3 coding sequence is TGTGCCTGGAGCCCGTCGCCGGGGTCCAGCAATCAGCCCCAGCATTTT. Its protein product is CAWSPSPGSSNQPQHF.

This chain uses TRBV29-1 with TRBJ2-7; D is undetermined. The CDR3 runs 13 residues. Germline CDR1 SQVTM, CDR2 ANQGSEA. Trimming pared 4 bases from V and 0 bases from J, leaving 10 bases between. CDR3 loop: CSVVSPVSYEQYF. The CDR3 DNA is TGCAGCGTTGTCTCGCCGGTCTCCTACGAGCAGTACTTC.

The gene calls are TRBV5-6 and TRBJ1-1; the D gene is possibly TRBD1 (5 bases). Germline assignment: CDR1 SGHDT and CDR2 YYEEEE. This CDR3 region has 15 residues. V was cut by 4 bases and J by 1 base, with 14 bases left in between. The CDR3 bases are TGTGCCAGCAGCCCTGGGGCTGGTGCGAACACTGAAGCTTTCTTT. It specifies CASSPGAGANTEAFF.

The genes are TRBV4-2 and TRBJ2-1; 8 bases agree with TRBD2. The CDR3 covers 15 residues. The junction had 9 bases not matched to a gene; V was cut back by 3 bases and J by 8 bases. Per the germline V gene, CDR1 is LGHNA and CDR2 is YNFKEQ. Here the CDR3 DNA reads TGTGCCAGCAGCCAGGACGGGGGGGCCGTTTATGAGCAGTTCTTC. Protein sequence: CASSQDGGAVYEQFF.

The chain combines TRBV5-1 with TRBJ2-1; 10 bases map to TRBD1. Trimming at V came to 1 base and at J to 9 bases, leaving 10 bases not matched to a gene. This CDR3 region has 16 residues. The germline V gene has CDR1 SGHRS and CDR2 YFSETQ. The CDR3 sequence is CASSLPGTGVASEQFF. Written as DNA, the CDR3 is TGCGCCAGCAGCTTGCCAGGGACAGGGGTGGCCAGTGAGCAGTTCTTC. Full variable domain (missing parts from reference TRBV5-1 and TRBJ2-1): KAGVTQTPRYLIKTRGQQVTLSCSPISGHRSVSWYQQTPGQGLQFLFEYFSETQRNKGNFPGRFSGRQFSNSRSEMNVSTLELGDSALYLCASSLPGTGVASEQFFGPGTRLTVL.

CDR3: CASSRTSGVGTGELFF. The CDR3 nucleotides are TGTGCCAGCAGCAGGACTAGCGGGGTGGGCACCGGGGAGCTGTTTTTT. V is TRBV5-4 and J is TRBJ2-2, with TRBD2 matching over 12 bases. The CDR3 is 16 amino acids. Germline values: CDR1 SGHNT, CDR2 YYREEE (reference sequence). V lost 4 bases, J lost 4 bases, and 5 bases stayed unmatched.

The gene calls are TRBV5-1 and TRBJ2-1; tentative D call: TRBD1 (5 bases). CDR1 and CDR2 from the germline V gene are SGHRS and YFSETQ. Trimming pared 4 bases from V and 8 bases from J, leaving 16 bases between. The CDR3 has 14 residues. The CDR3 coding sequence is TGCGCCAGCAGCGGTCAACAGGTTTACGATGAGCAGTTCTTC. Its translation is CASSGQQVYDEQFF.

The chain recombines TRBV6-5 with TRBJ1-1, with TRBD1 matching over 8 bases. CDR3 length: 14 residues. Per the germline V gene, CDR1 is MNHEY and CDR2 is SVGAGI. V lost 6 bases, J lost 4 bases, and 7 bases stayed unmatched. CDR3 protein: CASSPDRAATEAFF. The CDR3 DNA sequence: TGTGCCAGCAGCCCGGACAGGGCGGCCACTGAAGCTTTCTTT.